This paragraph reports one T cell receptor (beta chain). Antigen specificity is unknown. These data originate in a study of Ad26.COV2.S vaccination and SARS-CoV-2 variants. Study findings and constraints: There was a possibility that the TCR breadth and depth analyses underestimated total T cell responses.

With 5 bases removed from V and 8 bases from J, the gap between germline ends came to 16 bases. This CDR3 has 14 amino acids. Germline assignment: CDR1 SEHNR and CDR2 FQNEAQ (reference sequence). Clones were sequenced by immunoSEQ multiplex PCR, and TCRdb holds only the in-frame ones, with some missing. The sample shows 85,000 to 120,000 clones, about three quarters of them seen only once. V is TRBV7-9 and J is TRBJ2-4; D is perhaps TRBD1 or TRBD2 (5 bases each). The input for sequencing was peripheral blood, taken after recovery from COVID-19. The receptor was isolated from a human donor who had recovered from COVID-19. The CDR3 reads CASSPQGPGDIQYF. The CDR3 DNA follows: TGTGCCAGCAGCCCCCAGGGCCCCGGGGACATTCAGTACTTC.